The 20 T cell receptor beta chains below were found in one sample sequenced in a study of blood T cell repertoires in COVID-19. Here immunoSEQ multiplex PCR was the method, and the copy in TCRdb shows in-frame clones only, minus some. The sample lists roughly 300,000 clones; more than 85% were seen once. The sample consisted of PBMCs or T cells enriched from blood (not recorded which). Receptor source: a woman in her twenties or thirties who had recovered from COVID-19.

Here the CDR3 reads CASSQTANNEKLFF. In nucleotides, the CDR3 is TGTGCCAGCAGTCAGACTGCTAATAATGAAAAACTGTTTTTT. This chain connects TRBV6-5 to TRBJ1-4; D is ambiguous. Looked up from germline, CDR1 is MNHEY and CDR2 is SVGAGI. Trimming pared 5 bases from V and 4 bases from J, leaving 11 bases between. The CDR3 contains 14 residues.

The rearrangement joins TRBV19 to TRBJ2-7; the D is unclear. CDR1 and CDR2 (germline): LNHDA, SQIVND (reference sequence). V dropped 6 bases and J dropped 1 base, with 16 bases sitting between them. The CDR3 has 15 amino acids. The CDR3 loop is CASSSGISPSYEQYF. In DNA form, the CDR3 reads TGTGCCAGTAGCTCTGGTATAAGCCCTTCCTACGAGCAGTACTTC.

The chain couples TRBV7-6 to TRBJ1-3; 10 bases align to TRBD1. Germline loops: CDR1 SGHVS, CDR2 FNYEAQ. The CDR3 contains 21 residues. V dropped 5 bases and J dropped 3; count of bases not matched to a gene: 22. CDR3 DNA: TGTGCCAGCAGCCCCGTAGTGGTCACGGGACAGGGGTTTTCTTTTGGAAACACCATATATTTT. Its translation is CASSPVVVTGQGFSFGNTIYF.

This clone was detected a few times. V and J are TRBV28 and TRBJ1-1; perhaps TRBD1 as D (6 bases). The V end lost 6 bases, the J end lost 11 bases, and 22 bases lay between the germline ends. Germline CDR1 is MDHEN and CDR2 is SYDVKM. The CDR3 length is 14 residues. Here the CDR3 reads CASRTSGTTRGAFF. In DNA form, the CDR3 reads TGTGCCAGCAGGACTTCCGGGACAACAAGGGGTGCTTTCTTT. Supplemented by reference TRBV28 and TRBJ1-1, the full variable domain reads DVKVTQSSRYLVKRTGEKVFLECVQDMDHENMFWYRQDPGLGLRLIYFSYDVKMKEKGDIPEGYSVSREKKERFSLILESASTNQTSMYLCASRTSGTTRGAFFGQGTRLTVV.

Here the CDR3 reads CASSDPTGYYGYTF. For the CDR3, the DNA is TGTGCCAGCAGCGACCCCACAGGGTACTATGGCTACACCTTC. This sequence joins TRBV7-9 and TRBJ1-2; a weak D match, TRBD1 (6 bases). The V gene's germline CDR1 is SEHNR and CDR2 FQNEAQ (reference sequence). The CDR3 spans 14 residues. Trimming left V 5 bases short and J 3 bases short, with 13 bases between.

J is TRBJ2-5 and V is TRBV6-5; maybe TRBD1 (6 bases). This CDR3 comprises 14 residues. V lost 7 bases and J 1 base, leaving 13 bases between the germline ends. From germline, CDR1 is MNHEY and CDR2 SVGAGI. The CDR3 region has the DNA TGTGCCAGCAATCCGACAGGAGTCCAAGAGACCCAGTACTTC. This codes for CASNPTGVQETQYF.

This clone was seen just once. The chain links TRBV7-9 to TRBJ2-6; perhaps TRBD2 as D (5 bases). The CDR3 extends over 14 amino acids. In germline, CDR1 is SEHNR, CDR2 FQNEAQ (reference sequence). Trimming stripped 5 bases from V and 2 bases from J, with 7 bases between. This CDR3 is CASSTGAGANVLTF. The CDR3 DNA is TGTGCCAGCAGCACCGGGGCTGGGGCCAACGTCCTGACTTTC.

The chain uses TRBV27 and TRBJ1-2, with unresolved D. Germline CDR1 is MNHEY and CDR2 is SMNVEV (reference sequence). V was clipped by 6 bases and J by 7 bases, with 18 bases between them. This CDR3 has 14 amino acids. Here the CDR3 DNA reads TGTGCCAGCAGCCTTTTCCCGAAGTCTACTGGCTACACCTTC. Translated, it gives CASSLFPKSTGYTF.

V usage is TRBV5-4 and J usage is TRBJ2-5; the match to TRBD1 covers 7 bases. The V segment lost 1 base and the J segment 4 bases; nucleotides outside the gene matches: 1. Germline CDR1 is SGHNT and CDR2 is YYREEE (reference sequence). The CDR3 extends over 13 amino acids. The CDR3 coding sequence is TGTGCCAGCAGCTTGAAGGGGGCAGAGACCCAGTACTTC. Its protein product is CASSLKGAETQYF.

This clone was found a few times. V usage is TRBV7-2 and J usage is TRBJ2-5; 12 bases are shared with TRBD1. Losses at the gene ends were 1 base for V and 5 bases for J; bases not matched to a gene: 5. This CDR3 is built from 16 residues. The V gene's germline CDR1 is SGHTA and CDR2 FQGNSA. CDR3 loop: CASSLVGQGASETQYF. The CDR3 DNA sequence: TGTGCCAGCAGCTTAGTGGGACAGGGGGCTTCGGAGACCCAGTACTTC.

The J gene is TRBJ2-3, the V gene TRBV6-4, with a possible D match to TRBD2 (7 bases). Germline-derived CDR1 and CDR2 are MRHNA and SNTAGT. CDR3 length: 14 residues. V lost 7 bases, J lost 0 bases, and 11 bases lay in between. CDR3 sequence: CASKSGTSTDTQYF. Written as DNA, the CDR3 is TGTGCCAGCAAAAGCGGGACAAGCACAGATACGCAGTATTTT.

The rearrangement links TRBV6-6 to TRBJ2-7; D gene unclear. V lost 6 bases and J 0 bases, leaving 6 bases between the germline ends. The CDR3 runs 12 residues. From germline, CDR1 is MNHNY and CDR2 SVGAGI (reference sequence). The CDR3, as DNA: TGTGCCAGCAGAACGCGCTCCTACGAGCAGTACTTC. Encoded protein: CASRTRSYEQYF.

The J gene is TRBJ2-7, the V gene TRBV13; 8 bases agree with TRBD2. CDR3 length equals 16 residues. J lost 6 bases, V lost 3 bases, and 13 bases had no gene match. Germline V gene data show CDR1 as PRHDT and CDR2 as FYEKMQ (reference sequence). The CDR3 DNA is TGTGCCAGCAGCTTCTCACGGGAGGGTCTCTCTCTCGAGCAGTACTTC. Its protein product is CASSFSREGLSLEQYF.

CDR3 protein: CASSLQGEETQYF. The CDR3 DNA is TGTGCCAGCAGCCTACAGGGGGAGGAGACCCAGTACTTC. The chain couples TRBV3-1 (or the pseudogene TRBV3-2) to TRBJ2-5; 8 bases agree with TRBD1. The length of the CDR3 is 13 residues. Germline CDR1 and CDR2: LGHDT and YNNKEL (reference sequence). V lost 4 bases and J lost 5; bases outside the gene matches: 3.

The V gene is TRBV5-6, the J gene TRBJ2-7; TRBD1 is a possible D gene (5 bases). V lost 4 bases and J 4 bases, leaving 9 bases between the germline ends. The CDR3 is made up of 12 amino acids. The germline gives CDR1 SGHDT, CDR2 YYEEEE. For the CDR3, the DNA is TGTGCCAGCAGCGACAGTCCTTACGAGCAGTACTTC. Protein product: CASSDSPYEQYF.

CDR3 sequence (DNA): TGCAGCGTTGGGGCGGACAGTAATTCACCCCTCCACTTT. It is translated as CSVGADSNSPLHF. V is TRBV29-1 and J is TRBJ1-6; maybe TRBD1 (6 bases). This CDR3 has 13 amino acids. V was clipped by 4 bases and J by 6 bases, with 10 bases between them. Germline CDR1 is SQVTM and CDR2 is ANQGSEA.

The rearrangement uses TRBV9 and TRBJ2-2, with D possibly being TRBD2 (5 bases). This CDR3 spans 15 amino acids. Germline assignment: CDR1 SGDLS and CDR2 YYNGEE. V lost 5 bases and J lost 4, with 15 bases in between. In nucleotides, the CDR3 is TGTGCCAGCAGTTTTACTAGACTGACCACCGGGGAGCTGTTTTTT. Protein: CASSFTRLTTGELFF.

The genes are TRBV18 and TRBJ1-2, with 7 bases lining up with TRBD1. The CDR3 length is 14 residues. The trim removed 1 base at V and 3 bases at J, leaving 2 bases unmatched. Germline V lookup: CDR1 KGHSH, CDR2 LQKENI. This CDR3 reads CASSPLQGDYGYTF. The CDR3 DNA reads TGTGCCAGCTCACCACTTCAGGGGGACTATGGCTACACCTTC.

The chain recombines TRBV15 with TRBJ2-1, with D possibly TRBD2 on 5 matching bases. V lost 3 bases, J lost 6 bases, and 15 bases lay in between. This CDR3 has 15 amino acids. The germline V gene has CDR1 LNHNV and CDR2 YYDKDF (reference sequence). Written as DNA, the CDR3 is TGTGCCACCAGCAGGGAAAGTGGGAGAACCAATGAGCAGTTCTTC. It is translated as CATSRESGRTNEQFF. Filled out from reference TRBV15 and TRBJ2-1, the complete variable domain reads DAMVIQNPRYQVTQFGKPVTLSCSQTLNHNVMYWYQQKSSQAPKLLFHYYDKDFNNEADTPDNFQSRRPNTSFCFLDIRSPGLGDTAMYLCATSRESGRTNEQFFGPGTRLTVL.

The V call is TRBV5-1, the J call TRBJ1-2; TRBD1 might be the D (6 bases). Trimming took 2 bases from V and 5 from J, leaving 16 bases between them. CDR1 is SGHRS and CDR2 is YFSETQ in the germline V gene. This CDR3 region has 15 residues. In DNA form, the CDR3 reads TGCGCCAGCAGCTTAGGTGGGGGGGCACCTTATGGCTACACCTTC. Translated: CASSLGGGAPYGYTF.